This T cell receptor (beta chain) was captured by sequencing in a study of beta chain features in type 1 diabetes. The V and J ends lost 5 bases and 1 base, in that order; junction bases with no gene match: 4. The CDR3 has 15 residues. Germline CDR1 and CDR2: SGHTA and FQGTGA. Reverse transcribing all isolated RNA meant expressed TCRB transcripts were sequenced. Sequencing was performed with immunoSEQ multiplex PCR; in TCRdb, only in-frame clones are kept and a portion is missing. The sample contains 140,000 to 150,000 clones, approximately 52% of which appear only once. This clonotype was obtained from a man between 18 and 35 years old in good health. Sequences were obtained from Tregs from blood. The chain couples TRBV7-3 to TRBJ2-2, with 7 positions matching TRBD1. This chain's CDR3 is CASSPDRKNTGELFF. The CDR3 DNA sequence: TGTGCCAGCAGCCCGGACAGGAAGAACACCGGGGAGCTGTTTTTT. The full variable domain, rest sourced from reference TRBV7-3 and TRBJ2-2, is GAGVSQTPSNKVTEKGKYVELRCDPISGHTALYWYRQSLGQGPEFLIYFQGTGAADDSGLPNDRFFAVRPEGSVSTLKIQRTERGDSAVYLCASSPDRKNTGELFFGEGSRLTVL.